This entry is about one T cell receptor beta chain. The target antigen is unknown. TCR beta libraries were prepared from cDNA with unique molecular identifiers. The yield from approximately 1 to 10 million T cells was 500,000 or so cDNA molecules in total. TCRdb reanalysed the PCR reads using MiXCR and keeps one entry per CDR3 protein. The data show about 560,000 distinct CDR3 sequences, 44% seen once. The entry originates in a study of post-analysis software for immune sequencing data. The overall study: Secondary progressive, relapsing-remitting and progressive-relapsing multiple sclerosis were among the included disease courses. Study conclusions and caveats: Higher frequency in patients than in controls was seen for roughly five TRBV segments, with TRBV5-6, TRBV5-1 and TRBV20-1 among them. Strong co-clustering by F measure was seen for same-batch samples. Multiple sclerosis patients showed significantly lower normalized Chao1 diversity than controls did.

This CDR3 comprises 15 residues. V trimming: 3 bases; J trimming: 4 bases; junction bases outside the gene matches: 4. CDR1 and CDR2 from the germline V gene are SGHNT and YENEEA. This chain links TRBV11-3 with TRBJ2-7; 12 bases map to TRBD2. The material sequenced was blood. This receptor was obtained from a girl between 10 and 17 years old with multiple sclerosis. DNA of the CDR3: TGTGCCAGCAGCTTCGGACTAGCGGGAATGTACGAGCAGTACTTC. Translated, it gives CASSFGLAGMYEQYF.